The sample holds many counts of the clone carrying this T cell receptor (beta chain). Its target is unknown. Treatment in this sample: PENTA 11 planned treatment interruption arm or continuous ART arm. Unique molecular identifiers were included in an RNA-based 3' RACE TCR library. Each CDR3 protein gets one entry after TCRdb re-called the 3' RACE reads with MiXCR. This repertoire shows about 46,000 distinct CDR3 sequences, roughly 4% found once; its top ten account for 0.6% to 0.85%. The sample comes from a study of HIV-infected children after antiretroviral therapy interruption. At the level of the study: Four children interrupted treatment; four stayed on continuous treatment. In continuous treatment, analyzed samples were from weeks 0, 48 and 150. Study-wide points: Naive CD4+ sequences overlapped less between time points once interruption began. The CD45RA+ naive sort may contain some EMRA or stem memory cells.

The CDR3 has 15 residues. Sequencing used CD45RA+ CD4+ T cells from PBMCs, pooled from several time points, obtained from a donor given antiretroviral therapy, either interrupted or continuous. Indicated subset: naive CD4+ CD45RA+ CD45RO- T cells. The J gene is TRBJ1-3, the V gene TRBV21-1. TRBV21-1 is annotated as a pseudogene. This sequence was found in a pool of human donors with HIV. CDR3 nucleotide sequence: TGTGCCAGCAGCAAAGAAGAGGGCTCTGGAAACACCATATATTTT. Translated: CASSKEEGSGNTIYF.